The 31 T cell receptor beta chains listed next were all sequenced from one sample in a study of human T cells and chemical hapten exposure. TCRdb itself ran the RACE reads through MiXCR, one entry per CDR3 protein. This sample has around 120,000 distinct CDR3 sequences, with roughly 14% found just once. The time point: pre-sensitization, week 0. Described treatment: therapeutic diphenylcyclopropenone sensitization with weekly scalp DPC. The sequencing used whole blood, collected in connection with sensitization to the hapten diphenylcyclopropenone (DPC). The receptors come from a woman in her late teens or twenties with alopecia areata. Some clones in this sample may be carry-over from other donors' samples.

The table lists this clonotype with a few counts. V usage is TRBV5-1 and J usage is TRBJ2-3, with 7 positions matching TRBD2. The J segment lost 0 bases and the V segment lost 0 bases, leaving 4 bases of the junction unmatched. This CDR3 spans 16 amino acids. Germline V gene lookup returns CDR1 SGHRS and CDR2 YFSETQ. Here the CDR3 DNA reads TGCGCCAGCAGCTTGGACGCGGGAGCTAGCACAGATACGCAGTATTTT. Its translation is CASSLDAGASTDTQYF.

Only a few counts were recorded for this clonotype. The V and J genes are TRBV12-3 or TRBV12-4 and TRBJ2-7; a possible D gene is TRBD2 (6 bases). This CDR3 has 15 amino acids. V lost 5 bases and J lost 0, with 14 bases in between. CDR3 coding DNA: TGTGCCAGCAGTGGAACAAGCGGGTTCTCCTACGAGCAGTACTTC. Its translation is CASSGTSGFSYEQYF.

The gene calls are TRBV4-2 and TRBJ1-4; 8 bases match TRBD1. The J segment lost 0 bases and the V segment lost 7 bases, leaving 4 bases of the junction unmatched. The CDR3 is 15 amino acids. CDR1 and CDR2 (germline): LGHNA, YNFKEQ. CDR3 region: CASTLDRATNEKLFF. CDR3 bases: TGTGCCAGCACCTTGGACAGGGCAACTAATGAAAAACTGTTTTTT.

The rearrangement joins TRBV29-1 to TRBJ2-2; 7 nucleotides align to TRBD1. CDR1 is SQVTM and CDR2 is ANQGSEA in the germline V gene. CDR3 length: 12 amino acids. J was trimmed by 6 bases and V by 6 bases; bases with no gene match: 4. The CDR3 loop reads CSVLTGSGELFF. The CDR3 DNA follows: TGCAGCGTCCTGACAGGGTCCGGGGAGCTGTTTTTT.

This clonotype was observed a few times. This chain uses TRBV5-4 with TRBJ2-1; maybe TRBD1 (5 bases). Germline values: CDR1 SGHNT, CDR2 YYREEE (reference sequence). This CDR3 has 12 amino acids. The V and J ends lost 5 bases and 7 bases respectively, with 10 bases between them. CDR3 bases: TGTGCCAGCAGGGGCCAGGGTAATGAGCAGTTCTTC. Protein: CASRGQGNEQFF.

This clonotype was seen more than once but under ten times. The J gene is TRBJ2-3, the V gene TRBV7-9, with 11 bases identical to TRBD1. This CDR3 spans 15 amino acids. Germline CDR1 is SEHNR and CDR2 is FQNEAQ (reference sequence). J lost 4 bases, V lost 5 bases, and 5 bases had no gene match. The CDR3 is CASSPGQGAPDTQYF. Written as DNA, the CDR3 is TGTGCCAGCAGCCCAGGACAGGGGGCCCCAGATACGCAGTATTTT. Complete variable domain (other parts from reference TRBV7-9 and TRBJ2-3): DTGVSQNPRHKITKRGQNVTFRCDPISEHNRLYWYRQTLGQGPEFLTYFQNEAQLEKSRLLSDRFSAERPKGSFSTLEIQRTEQGDSAMYLCASSPGQGAPDTQYFGPGTRLTVL.

This clonotype was seen more than once but under ten times. The chain couples TRBV29-1 to TRBJ2-7, with TRBD1 identical over 10 bases. The length of the CDR3 is 14 residues. V lost 3 bases, J lost 6 bases, and 8 bases stayed unmatched. Germline V gives CDR1 SQVTM, CDR2 ANQGSEA. In DNA, the CDR3 is TGCAGCGTTGACTACGGGACAGGGGTACGCGAGCAGTACTTC. Protein product: CSVDYGTGVREQYF.

There are many counts of this clonotype. The chain uses TRBV7-2 and TRBJ2-3; 7 bases fit TRBD1. CDR1 is SGHTA and CDR2 is FQGNSA in the germline V gene. The CDR3 loop spans 15 amino acids. Germline trimming cut 5 bases from V and 2 bases from J; bases unmatched to any gene: 7. CDR3 in amino acids: CASSPRQGPTDTQYF. The CDR3 DNA reads TGTGCCAGCAGCCCAAGACAGGGACCCACAGATACGCAGTATTTT.

This clonotype was seen only a few times. J is TRBJ1-2 and V is TRBV9; weak D call: TRBD1 (6 bases). V shed 4 bases and J shed 8 bases, with 15 bases lying between them. The CDR3 runs 13 residues. Germline CDR1 SGDLS, CDR2 YYNGEE. CDR3 DNA sequence: TGTGCCAGCAGCCCCCAACAGGGTTGGGGCTACACCTTC. This sequence encodes CASSPQQGWGYTF.

This clonotype was counted only a few times. The genes are TRBV7-6 and TRBJ1-6; perhaps TRBD1 as D (5 bases). Trimming stripped 3 bases from V and 0 bases from J, with 15 bases between. In germline, CDR1 is SGHVS, CDR2 FNYEAQ. The CDR3 consists of 18 residues. This CDR3 reads CASSLEIQGPSYNSPLHF. DNA for the CDR3: TGTGCCAGCAGCTTGGAGATTCAGGGACCCTCCTATAATTCACCCCTCCACTTT.

This clonotype has a count of ten or more. The gene calls are TRBV12-3 or TRBV12-4 and TRBJ2-3; unclear D gene. The CDR3 is 16 residues long. Trimming stripped 5 bases from V and 6 bases from J, with 21 bases between. The CDR3, as DNA: TGTGCCAGCAGTGAAACAGATAACCAGTCAAGGGATACGCAGTATTTT. Protein: CASSETDNQSRDTQYF.

The chain recombines TRBV20-1 with TRBJ2-7, with 13 bases matching TRBD2. In germline, CDR1 is DFQATT, CDR2 SNEGSKA (reference sequence). V gave up 5 bases and J gave up 3 bases; unmatched junction bases: 1. This CDR3 contains 13 residues. CDR3 in DNA: TGCAGTGCTCGGACTAGCGGGAGCTACGAGCAGTACTTC. It codes for CSARTSGSYEQYF.

This rearrangement joins TRBV12-5 to TRBJ2-3; no clear D. CDR1 and CDR2 (germline): LGHNT, FRNRAP. The germline V and J ends were trimmed by 6 bases and 3 bases, with 13 bases remaining between them. The CDR3 runs 14 residues. As DNA, the CDR3 is TGTGCTAGTGGCCCGCAGTATAGAACAGATACGCAGTATTTT. Amino acid sequence: CASGPQYRTDTQYF.

The V and J genes are TRBV20-1 and TRBJ2-3, with D perhaps TRBD2 (5 bases). The CDR3 is made up of 12 amino acids. V gave up 1 base and J gave up 6 bases, with 8 bases separating them. In germline, CDR1 is DFQATT, CDR2 SNEGSKA (reference sequence). The CDR3 region is CSARAGSDTQYF. CDR3 nucleotide sequence: TGCAGTGCTAGAGCGGGGTCGGATACGCAGTATTTT.

This clonotype has at least ten counts. The chain links TRBV2 to TRBJ1-5, with D uncertain. V was shortened by 1 base and J by 3 bases, with 7 bases between the two germline ends. CDR1 and CDR2 (germline): SNHLY, FYNNEI. This CDR3 spans 14 amino acids. The CDR3 nucleotides read TGTGCCAGCAGTGAAGGCCAGTTCAATCAGCCCCAGCATTTT. Translation: CASSEGQFNQPQHF.

In its sample, this clonotype was seen many times. The chain's CDR3 is CASSPGGVTEAFF. The DNA of the CDR3 is TGTGCCAGCAGCCCAGGGGGCGTCACTGAAGCTTTCTTT. V usage is TRBV7-3 and J usage is TRBJ1-1; 8 bases align to TRBD1. The CDR3 extends over 13 amino acids. Trimming removed 5 bases from V and 4 bases from J; junction bases left unmatched: 3. CDR1 and CDR2 from the germline V gene are SGHTA and FQGTGA.

The chain uses TRBV18 and TRBJ2-5, with D hard to call. The CDR3 totals 14 residues. Germline V lookup: CDR1 KGHSH, CDR2 LQKENI. V lost 2 bases to trimming and J lost 2 bases, with 9 bases between them. The CDR3 DNA follows: TGTGCCAGCTCACCAGGATACAAGCAAGAGACCCAGTACTTC. This sequence encodes CASSPGYKQETQYF.

This clonotype was detected only a few times. The gene calls are TRBV11-2 and TRBJ2-7; D gene uncertain. The CDR3 runs to 13 residues. Germline V gene lookup returns CDR1 SGHAT and CDR2 FQNNGV. V was shortened by 0 bases and J by 6 bases, with 9 bases between the two germline ends. DNA of the CDR3: TGTGCCAGCAGCTTAGAATTGGGTACCGAGCAGTACTTC. Protein product: CASSLELGTEQYF.

This clonotype showed up just a few times. The chain carries TRBV29-1 and TRBJ2-3; 12 positions match TRBD2. The CDR3 runs to 14 residues. Trimming cost V 6 bases and J 3 bases; bases outside gene matches: 4. From germline, CDR1 is SQVTM and CDR2 ANQGSEA. CDR3 amino acids: CSVTSGGLTDTQYF. For the CDR3, the DNA is TGCAGCGTGACTAGCGGGGGATTGACAGATACGCAGTATTTT.

The chain joins TRBV18 to TRBJ1-6; the D gene is possibly TRBD1 (6 bases). Trimming shortened V by 0 bases and J by 7 bases, and 10 bases separated the two germline ends. The CDR3 covers 15 residues. The V gene's germline CDR1 is KGHSH and CDR2 LQKENI. This CDR3 reads CASSPPTGGNSPLHF. CDR3 DNA sequence: TGTGCCAGCTCACCACCGACAGGAGGAAATTCACCCCTCCACTTT.

In this sample, this clonotype turned up many times. The rearrangement uses TRBV7-2 and TRBJ2-5, with D possibly matching TRBD2 (6 bases). Trimming pared 6 bases from V and 3 bases from J, leaving 17 bases between. CDR1 is SGHTA, CDR2 FQGNSA, per germline. The length of the CDR3 is 15 residues. CDR3 sequence (DNA): TGTGCCAGCAGTCCTTCCGGGACTCGAGAAGAGACCCAGTACTTC. Its protein product is CASSPSGTREETQYF. Full variable domain (outside the CDR3, taken from reference TRBV7-2 and TRBJ2-5): GAGVSQSPSNKVTEKGKDVELRCDPISGHTALYWYRQSLGQGLEFLIYFQGNSAPDKSGLPSDRFSAERTGGSVSTLTIQRTQQEDSAVYLCASSPSGTREETQYFGPGTRLLVL.

This rearrangement joins TRBV24-1 to TRBJ1-5; 7 bases match TRBD1. Looked up from germline, CDR1 is KGHDR and CDR2 is SFDVKD. V dropped 5 bases and J dropped 6; count of bases not matched to a gene: 6. The length of the CDR3 is 14 residues. In nucleotides, the CDR3 is TGTGCCACCAGTGCAAGAGGGGGCACTCAGCCCCAGCATTTT. Translated: CATSARGGTQPQHF.

V usage is TRBV7-6 and J usage is TRBJ2-7; 16 nucleotides agree with TRBD2. After removal of 0 bases from V and 1 base from J, the junction contained 6 bases not matched to a gene. The CDR3 extends over 19 amino acids. Germline CDR1 reads SGHVS; CDR2 reads FNYEAQ. This CDR3 reads CASSLAGTSGGAYSYEQYF. The CDR3 DNA sequence: TGTGCCAGCAGCTTAGCCGGGACTAGCGGGGGGGCTTATTCCTACGAGCAGTACTTC.

This clonotype appeared many times. This chain links TRBV20-1 with TRBJ2-3; TRBD1 matches 9 bases. Per germline, CDR1 DFQATT and CDR2 SNEGSKA (reference sequence). The CDR3 is 12 amino acids. Unmatched junction bases numbered 6, after V lost 8 bases and J lost 6 bases. The CDR3 DNA is TGCAGTACAGGGGGCGCAAGGGATACGCAGTATTTT. Encoded protein: CSTGGARDTQYF.

This clonotype was counted a few times. The rearrangement uses TRBV6-2 or TRBV6-3 and TRBJ2-7; D remains ambiguous. Trimming took off 4 bases at V and 5 bases at J, with 6 bases between the two ends. The CDR3 totals 11 residues. CDR1 MNHEY and CDR2 SVGEGT come from the germline V gene. The CDR3 region is CASSSPDEQYF. CDR3 bases: TGTGCCAGCAGTTCACCCGACGAGCAGTACTTC.

The chain uses TRBV5-1 and TRBJ2-4; the D call may be TRBD1 or TRBD2 (5 bases each). V was cut by 0 bases and J by 7 bases, with 8 bases left in between. The germline gives CDR1 SGHRS, CDR2 YFSETQ. The CDR3 length is 13 residues. The CDR3: CASSLGRENIQYF. In nucleotides, the CDR3 is TGCGCCAGCAGCTTGGGCAGGGAGAACATTCAGTACTTC.

This chain uses TRBV6-1 with TRBJ1-6; perhaps TRBD1 as D (5 bases). The CDR3 runs to 17 residues. V was clipped by 2 bases and J by 4 bases, with 15 bases between them. From germline, CDR1 is MNHNS and CDR2 SASEGT. The CDR3 region is CASSEIAGRDYNSPLHF. The CDR3 bases are TGTGCCAGCAGTGAAATAGCAGGGAGGGATTATAATTCACCCCTCCACTTT.

This clonotype was observed at least ten times. The V and J genes are TRBV9 and TRBJ1-1, with D uncertain. Germline CDR1 SGDLS, CDR2 YYNGEE. This CDR3 is built from 13 residues. Trimming removed 4 bases from V and 4 bases from J, with 11 bases in between. The CDR3 DNA follows: TGTGCCAGCAGCCCTCACGGGTCCACTGAAGCTTTCTTT. It codes for CASSPHGSTEAFF.

Only a few counts were recorded for this clonotype. The V and J genes are TRBV7-9 and TRBJ2-7; 7 nucleotides align to TRBD1. The CDR3 consists of 14 residues. Germline CDR1 reads SEHNR; CDR2 reads FQNEAQ (reference sequence). V lost 5 bases, J lost 0 bases, and 4 bases stayed unmatched. The CDR3 sequence: CASSLGDSSYEQYF. CDR3 in DNA: TGTGCCAGCAGCCTAGGGGACAGCTCCTACGAGCAGTACTTC.

This clonotype occurred many times. This chain uses TRBV12-3 or TRBV12-4 with TRBJ1-1; tentatively, D is TRBD1 (5 bases). The CDR3 sequence is 15 residues long. Trimming removed 5 bases from V and 1 base from J, with 14 bases in between. The DNA for the CDR3 is TGTGCCAGCAGTCAGGGATTCGGCCGGAACACTGAAGCTTTCTTT. Translating it yields CASSQGFGRNTEAFF.

This clonotype was seen at least ten times. The genes are TRBV20-1 and TRBJ1-5, with a weak D call TRBD1 (6 bases). V was cut by 5 bases and J by 0 bases, with 14 bases left in between. The germline gives CDR1 DFQATT, CDR2 SNEGSKA (reference sequence). The CDR3 consists of 15 residues. The CDR3 nucleotides are TGCAGTGCTGCTGGGGGGCTCTATAGCAATCAGCCCCAGCATTTT. This sequence encodes CSAAGGLYSNQPQHF.